One and the same sample provided the 2 T cell receptor beta chains below, sequenced in a study of metastatic and nonmetastatic thyroid tumors. Not a single patient had been given any form of treatment at any point before undergoing thyroid surgery. TCRdb re-called clones from the PCR reads using MiXCR. The sample shows 31,000 or so clones, 30% of them seen only once. The sample comprised blood. Every receptor here comes from a female donor with papillary thyroid cancer or a benign thyroid nodule (not recorded which). Some clones in this sample may be carry-over from other donors' samples.

V and J are TRBV28 and TRBJ1-2; the D gene is possibly TRBD1 (5 bases). Per the germline V gene, CDR1 is MDHEN and CDR2 is SYDVKM. The CDR3 has 12 amino acids. V lost 5 bases to trimming and J lost 6 bases, with 10 bases between them. The CDR3 loop is CASSPQGHGYTF. CDR3 DNA sequence: TGTGCCAGCAGTCCCCAGGGCCATGGCTACACCTTC.

This clone was detected ten times or more. A much more abundant neighbour one base away suggests this may be a read error. The chain recombines TRBV2 with TRBJ2-7; D remains unclear. The CDR3 is 11 amino acids. Germline V gene sequence: CDR1 SNHLY, CDR2 FYNNEI. The CDR3 here is CASFPSYERYF. The DNA for the CDR3 is TGTGCCAGCTTCCCCTCCTACGAGCGGTACTTC.